This entry concerns a single T cell receptor (beta chain). Its antigen is unknown. The entry originates in a study of cytotoxic CD8 clonotypes in ibrutinib-treated CLL. General study points: At baseline, clonality was higher than in age-matched healthy donors and correlated with CD8+ counts. The study found clonality rose at ibrutinib response, then fell toward baseline at progression.

Per the germline V gene, CDR1 is SGHKS and CDR2 is YYEKEE (reference sequence). Trimming removed 0 bases at V and 0 bases at J, with 9 bases between. The CDR3 has 16 residues. Sequencing used immunoSEQ multiplex PCR; TCRdb keeps in-frame clones, though not all of them. The sample has some 200,000 clones; about four fifths are singletons. This TCR came from a human donor with chronic lymphocytic leukemia. The rearrangement links TRBV5-5 to TRBJ2-2; the D is unclear. The specimen comprised PBMCs, sampled after 12 months of ibrutinib treatment. The CDR3 sequence is CASSLGASPNTGELFF. The CDR3, as DNA: TGTGCCAGCAGCTTGGGGGCGAGCCCGAACACCGGGGAGCTGTTTTTT.